This TCR beta chain was identified in a study of T cell responses to AZD1222 COVID-19 vaccine. V was clipped by 1 base and J by 8 bases, with 11 bases between them. In germline, CDR1 is KGHSH, CDR2 LQKENI. The CDR3 length is 13 residues. The table came from immunoSEQ multiplex PCR; TCRdb's copy has only in-frame clones and leaves some out. The sample consists of approximately 180,000 clones, roughly 87% of them appearing once. This rearrangement joins TRBV18 to TRBJ1-2; D is undetermined. The receptor was isolated from an adult in good health. The input for sequencing was peripheral blood, taken on day 0 of AZD1222 vaccination. This chain's CDR3 is CASSPLDVAGYTF. In DNA, the CDR3 is TGTGCCAGCTCACCACTTGACGTCGCGGGCTACACCTTC. Variable domain in full (rest from reference TRBV18 and TRBJ1-2): NAGVMQNPRHLVRRRGQEARLRCSPMKGHSHVYWYRQLPEEGLKFMVYLQKENIIDESGMPKERFSAEFPKEGPSILRIQQVVRGDSAAYFCASSPLDVAGYTFGSGTRLTVV.